The clone carrying this T cell receptor beta chain was found many times. Antigen: not known. V dropped 4 bases and J dropped 1; count of bases not matched to a gene: 4. The germline gives CDR1 LGHNA, CDR2 YSLEER. The CDR3 runs 15 residues. This specimen belongs to a study of metastatic and nonmetastatic thyroid tumors. Across the whole study: The study looked at repertoires side by side in blood and in tumor or nodule tissue from malignant and benign thyroid patients. Whole-study results and caveats: Versus benign nodules, malignant thyroid tumors reportedly had significantly higher TCR beta diversity, in blood and tumor.

No patient received treatment before thyroid surgery. MiXCR reprocessed the PCR reads for TCRdb. Of around 5,000 clones in the sample, roughly a third were seen once. V is TRBV4-3 and J is TRBJ1-1; 9 bases agree with TRBD1. The sequence was obtained from a female donor with papillary thyroid cancer or a benign thyroid nodule (not recorded which). Some clones in this sample may be carry-over from other donors' samples. Input material: adjacent normal tissue. CDR3 coding DNA: TGCGCCAGCAGCCCCGGGACAGGGCCGAACACTGAAGCTTTCTTT. Its translation: CASSPGTGPNTEAFF.